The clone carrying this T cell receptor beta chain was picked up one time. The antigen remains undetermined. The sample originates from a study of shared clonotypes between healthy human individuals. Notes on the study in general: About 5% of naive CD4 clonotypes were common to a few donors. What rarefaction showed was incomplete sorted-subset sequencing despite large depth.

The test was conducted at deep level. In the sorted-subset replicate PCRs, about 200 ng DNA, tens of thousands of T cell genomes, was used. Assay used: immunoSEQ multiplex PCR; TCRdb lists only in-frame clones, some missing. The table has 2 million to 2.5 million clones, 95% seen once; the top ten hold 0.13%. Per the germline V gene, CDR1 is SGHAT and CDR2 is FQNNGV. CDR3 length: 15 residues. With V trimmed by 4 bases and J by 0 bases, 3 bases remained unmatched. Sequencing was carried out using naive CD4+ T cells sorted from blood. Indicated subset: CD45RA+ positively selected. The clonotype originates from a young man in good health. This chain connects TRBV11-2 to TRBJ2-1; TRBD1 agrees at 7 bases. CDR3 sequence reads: CASSSTGDSYNEQFF. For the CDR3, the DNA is TGTGCCAGCAGCTCTACAGGGGACTCCTACAATGAGCAGTTCTTC. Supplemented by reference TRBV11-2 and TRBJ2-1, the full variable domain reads EAGVAQSPRYKIIEKRQSVAFWCNPISGHATLYWYQQILGQGPKLLIQFQNNGVVDDSQLPKDRFSAERLKGVDSTLKIQPAKLEDSAVYLCASSSTGDSYNEQFFGPGTRLTVL.